A selection of T cell receptor beta chains follows, all from one sample in a study of T cells in Graves' hyperthyroidism and ophthalmopathy. In TCRdb, the multiplex PCR reads were re-called with MiXCR into one record per CDR3 protein. The sample consists of roughly 800,000 distinct CDR3 sequences, around 38% of them appearing once. The sequenced sample was blood. All receptors come from a man younger than 35 with Graves' hyperthyroidism. Each CDR3 is given with its conserved first and last residue. The order of the fields is D gene, J gene, V gene, clone size, CDR3 DNA, CDR3 protein. D genes are given only for firm matches. Not every row has a clone size; where given, it reads once, few, many or a size class.

d_gene: NA; j_gene: TRBJ1-5; v_gene: TRBV5-8; abundance: NA; CDR3nt: TGTGCCAGCAGCTTGGGAATGGATCAGCCCCAGCATTTT; CDR3aa: CASSLGMDQPQHF
d_gene: NA; j_gene: TRBJ2-7; v_gene: TRBV3-1; abundance: few; CDR3nt: TGTGCCAGCAGCCAAGATCTGGGTGAGCAGTACTTC; CDR3aa: CASSQDLGEQYF
d_gene: NA; j_gene: TRBJ2-2; v_gene: TRBV19; abundance: few; CDR3nt: TGTGCCAGTGGTACCGTCCCCGGGGTTTGGGAGCTGTTTTTT; CDR3aa: CASGTVPGVWELFF
d_gene: NA; j_gene: TRBJ2-6; v_gene: TRBV2; abundance: many; CDR3nt: TGTGCCAGCAGTGAGTTAGACTCTGGGGCCAACGTCCTGACTTTC; CDR3aa: CASSELDSGANVLTF
d_gene: NA; j_gene: TRBJ1-5; v_gene: TRBV19; abundance: many; CDR3nt: TGTGCCAGTAGCCCCAGGGTTTCCCTAAATCAGCCCCAGCATTTT; CDR3aa: CASSPRVSLNQPQHF
d_gene: NA; j_gene: TRBJ2-7; v_gene: TRBV7-2; abundance: few; CDR3nt: TGTGCCAGCAGCTTAGAGTTTGTGGGGTCCGAGCAGTACTTC; CDR3aa: CASSLEFVGSEQYF
d_gene: TRBD1; j_gene: TRBJ1-1; v_gene: TRBV5-8; abundance: NA; CDR3nt: TGTGCCACGGTAGGCGGGACAGTGAACACTGAAGCTTTCTTT; CDR3aa: CATVGGTVNTEAFF
d_gene: NA; j_gene: TRBJ2-2; v_gene: TRBV7-6; abundance: NA; CDR3nt: TGTGCCAGCAGCACCAGCGGAGCGAACGCCGGGGAGCTGTTTTTT; CDR3aa: CASSTSGANAGELFF
d_gene: NA; j_gene: TRBJ2-5; v_gene: TRBV11-2; abundance: many; CDR3nt: TGTGCCAGCAGCTTCGGACTCGAAAGTTACTTC; CDR3aa: CASSFGLESYF
d_gene: TRBD2; j_gene: TRBJ2-7; v_gene: TRBV7-9; abundance: NA; CDR3nt: TGTGCCAGCAGCTCGTTGGCCGGGACTAGGATTACCTACGAGCAGTACTTC; CDR3aa: CASSSLAGTRITYEQYF
d_gene: TRBD2; j_gene: TRBJ2-2; v_gene: TRBV4-2; abundance: few; CDR3nt: TGTGCCAGCAGCCAGGGACTAGCGAACGGGGAGCTGTTTTTT; CDR3aa: CASSQGLANGELFF
d_gene: TRBD1; j_gene: TRBJ2-5; v_gene: TRBV29-1; abundance: many; CDR3nt: TGCAGCGGCGCGACAGGGAGAGGAGAGACCCAGTACTTC; CDR3aa: CSGATGRGETQYF
d_gene: TRBD1; j_gene: TRBJ1-2; v_gene: TRBV6-5; abundance: NA; CDR3nt: TGTGCCAGCAGCGCAGGGGGCGGGAGGAGAGGCTACACCTTC; CDR3aa: CASSAGGGRRGYTF
d_gene: NA; j_gene: TRBJ2-6; v_gene: TRBV7-2; abundance: few; CDR3nt: TGTGCCAGCAGCTTAGGGCGGTACGTCCTGGCCAACGTCCTGACTTTC; CDR3aa: CASSLGRYVLANVLTF
d_gene: TRBD1; j_gene: TRBJ1-3; v_gene: TRBV6-5; abundance: few; CDR3nt: TGTGCCAGCAGCCGCACCGGGACAGGAACTGGAAACACCATATATTTT; CDR3aa: CASSRTGTGTGNTIYF
d_gene: NA; j_gene: TRBJ1-1; v_gene: TRBV9; abundance: NA; CDR3nt: TGTGCCAGCAGCGTAGCAAGCGTGGAGGGAGGGCACCCTTTCTTT; CDR3aa: CASSVASVEGGHPFF
d_gene: NA; j_gene: TRBJ2-7; v_gene: TRBV7-9; abundance: NA; CDR3nt: TGTGCCAGCAGCTTAGGGGGCGCCCCAAACGAGCAGTACTTC; CDR3aa: CASSLGGAPNEQYF
d_gene: NA; j_gene: TRBJ2-2; v_gene: TRBV15; abundance: many; CDR3nt: TGTGCCACCAGCAGAGATCGAACCACAGGAGGCACCGGGGAGCTGTTTTTT; CDR3aa: CATSRDRTTGGTGELFF
d_gene: TRBD1; j_gene: TRBJ2-7; v_gene: TRBV24-1; abundance: NA; CDR3nt: TGTGCCAGCAGTTACCGGACCCCCACCGGGACAGGGTTGGTCGAGCAGTACTTC; CDR3aa: CASSYRTPTGTGLVEQYF
d_gene: NA; j_gene: TRBJ2-7; v_gene: TRBV20-1; abundance: once; CDR3nt: TGCAGTGCTAGAGTTGTCAGTAGCTCCTACGAGCAGCACTTC; CDR3aa: CSARVVSSSYEQHF
d_gene: NA; j_gene: TRBJ2-6; v_gene: TRBV14; abundance: NA; CDR3nt: TGTGCCAGCAGCCAAGATAAGGGGGTTACTGGGGCCAACGTCCTGACTTTC; CDR3aa: CASSQDKGVTGANVLTF
d_gene: TRBD1; j_gene: TRBJ2-7; v_gene: TRBV6-5; abundance: few; CDR3nt: TGTGCCAGCAGTTACTCTAGGGACAGTTACGAGCAGTACTTC; CDR3aa: CASSYSRDSYEQYF
d_gene: NA; j_gene: TRBJ2-7; v_gene: TRBV24-1; abundance: many; CDR3nt: TGTGCCACCAGTGACCGGCCTCCCTACGAGCAGTACTTC; CDR3aa: CATSDRPPYEQYF
d_gene: NA; j_gene: TRBJ1-4; v_gene: TRBV15; abundance: NA; CDR3nt: TGTGCCACCGGCGCAAGTTACCGGGAGGCGAACACCGGGGACGACAACGAAAAACTGTTTTTT; CDR3aa: CATGASYREANTGDDNEKLFF
d_gene: TRBD1; j_gene: TRBJ2-5; v_gene: TRBV15; abundance: NA; CDR3nt: TGTGCCATCGCGGACAGGCCGGAGACCCAGTACTTC; CDR3aa: CAIADRPETQYF
d_gene: TRBD2; j_gene: TRBJ2-7; v_gene: TRBV7-9; abundance: NA; CDR3nt: TGTGCCAGCAGTTACCCTAGCGGGAGGGCCGTCGAGCAGTACTTC; CDR3aa: CASSYPSGRAVEQYF
d_gene: NA; j_gene: TRBJ1-2; v_gene: TRBV19; abundance: NA; CDR3nt: TGTGCCAGTGGTGAGAGACACTCCAACTATGGCTACACCTTC; CDR3aa: CASGERHSNYGYTF
d_gene: TRBD1; j_gene: TRBJ2-5; v_gene: TRBV24-1; abundance: few; CDR3nt: TGTGCCACCGAGGACAGGGGAGAAGAGACCCAGTACTTC; CDR3aa: CATEDRGEETQYF
d_gene: NA; j_gene: TRBJ1-3; v_gene: TRBV12-3/TRBV12-4; abundance: NA; CDR3nt: TGTGCCAGCAGGGGGGAAACTGGAAACACCACATATTTT; CDR3aa: CASRGETGNTTYF
d_gene: NA; j_gene: TRBJ1-5; v_gene: TRBV19; abundance: few; CDR3nt: TGTGCGGGGAGACAGGAGAATCAGCCCCAGCATTTT; CDR3aa: CAGRQENQPQHF
d_gene: TRBD1; j_gene: TRBJ1-5; v_gene: TRBV15; abundance: many; CDR3nt: TGTGCCACCAGCACGACAGGGTCGGCTCAGCCCCAGCATTTT; CDR3aa: CATSTTGSAQPQHF
d_gene: NA; j_gene: TRBJ1-5; v_gene: TRBV7-2; abundance: many; CDR3nt: TGTGCCAGCAGCTTATTTACCCAGCCCCAGCATTTT; CDR3aa: CASSLFTQPQHF
d_gene: TRBD1; j_gene: TRBJ1-4; v_gene: TRBV7-3; abundance: NA; CDR3nt: TGTGCCACCAGCAGCGGACAGGGGATGGAACTGTTTTTT; CDR3aa: CATSSGQGMELFF
d_gene: TRBD2; j_gene: TRBJ2-5; v_gene: TRBV24-1; abundance: many; CDR3nt: TGTGCCACCAGTGATCCGGGAGGGCCGGGAGAGACCCAGTACTTC; CDR3aa: CATSDPGGPGETQYF
d_gene: NA; j_gene: TRBJ2-6; v_gene: TRBV7-2; abundance: NA; CDR3nt: TGTGCCAGCTCCTCGCCGGGGGGGGCCAACGTCCTGACTTTC; CDR3aa: CASSSPGGANVLTF
d_gene: TRBD2; j_gene: TRBJ2-5; v_gene: TRBV20-1; abundance: NA; CDR3nt: TGCAGTGCCACCGGCAGGGAGGGGGAGACCCAGTACTTC; CDR3aa: CSATGREGETQYF
d_gene: NA; j_gene: TRBJ2-5; v_gene: TRBV7-4; abundance: NA; CDR3nt: TGTGCCAGCAGCCATAGCACAGCGTACCAAGAGACCCAGTACTTC; CDR3aa: CASSHSTAYQETQYF
d_gene: NA; j_gene: TRBJ1-1; v_gene: TRBV28; abundance: NA; CDR3nt: TGTGCCAGCAGTCTTAGGACCCAGTGGACTGAAGCTTTCTTT; CDR3aa: CASSLRTQWTEAFF
d_gene: NA; j_gene: TRBJ1-4; v_gene: TRBV29-1; abundance: many; CDR3nt: TGCAGCGCCCTAGGTTGGGGGCAAGGGGAAAAACTGTTTTTT; CDR3aa: CSALGWGQGEKLFF
d_gene: NA; j_gene: TRBJ2-2; v_gene: TRBV7-8; abundance: many; CDR3nt: TGTGCCAGCAGCTCCTCGGACGAAGGGGAGCTGTTTTTT; CDR3aa: CASSSSDEGELFF
d_gene: NA; j_gene: TRBJ1-5; v_gene: TRBV24-1; abundance: NA; CDR3nt: TGTGCCACCGTCGGGGGAGGACAGCCCCAGCATTTT; CDR3aa: CATVGGGQPQHF
d_gene: NA; j_gene: TRBJ2-7; v_gene: TRBV2; abundance: NA; CDR3nt: TGTGCCAGCAGTGCTAGCCCTAGCAACTACGAGCAGTACTTC; CDR3aa: CASSASPSNYEQYF
d_gene: TRBD1; j_gene: TRBJ1-5; v_gene: TRBV7-7; abundance: many; CDR3nt: TGTGCTAGCGGATCGAAACAGGGGGCTAGCAATCAGCCCCAGCATTTT; CDR3aa: CASGSKQGASNQPQHF
d_gene: NA; j_gene: TRBJ1-5; v_gene: TRBV19; abundance: NA; CDR3nt: TGTGCCGGGGGTAGGCGGACCGCTCAGCCCCAGCATTTT; CDR3aa: CAGGRRTAQPQHF
d_gene: NA; j_gene: TRBJ2-7; v_gene: TRBV14; abundance: many; CDR3nt: TGTGCCAGCAGTGTCAACTACGAGCAGTACTTC; CDR3aa: CASSVNYEQYF
d_gene: TRBD1; j_gene: TRBJ2-7; v_gene: TRBV7-2; abundance: NA; CDR3nt: TGTGCCAGCAGCCTGCCGACAGGGAGTAGCGAGCAGTACTTC; CDR3aa: CASSLPTGSSEQYF
d_gene: NA; j_gene: TRBJ1-5; v_gene: TRBV19; abundance: many; CDR3nt: TGTGCCAGTAGTATTGCGGGGAACGGCAATCAGCCCCAGCATTTT; CDR3aa: CASSIAGNGNQPQHF
d_gene: NA; j_gene: TRBJ1-1; v_gene: TRBV19; abundance: few; CDR3nt: TGTGCCACCGAACAGGGCCCATGGAACACTGAAGCTTTCTTT; CDR3aa: CATEQGPWNTEAFF
d_gene: NA; j_gene: TRBJ2-2; v_gene: TRBV2; abundance: few; CDR3nt: TGTGCCAGCAGTTTGTCGAGCTGGACAGCGAACACCGGGGAGCTGTTTTTT; CDR3aa: CASSLSSWTANTGELFF
d_gene: NA; j_gene: TRBJ1-6; v_gene: TRBV12-3/TRBV12-4; abundance: many; CDR3nt: TGTGCCAGCAGTCTCGGATTGGACCTCCACTTT; CDR3aa: CASSLGLDLHF
d_gene: NA; j_gene: TRBJ2-7; v_gene: TRBV7-9; abundance: few; CDR3nt: TGTGCCAGCAGCTCCCGGGACTCACCGATCTACGAGCAGTACTTC; CDR3aa: CASSSRDSPIYEQYF
d_gene: NA; j_gene: TRBJ2-6; v_gene: TRBV29-1; abundance: many; CDR3nt: TGCAGCGCACGCCCCTCTGGGGCCAACGTCCTGACTTTC; CDR3aa: CSARPSGANVLTF
d_gene: NA; j_gene: TRBJ2-2; v_gene: TRBV5-1; abundance: few; CDR3nt: TGCGCCAGCCACCTCGATCCGAACACCGGGGAGCTGTTTTTT; CDR3aa: CASHLDPNTGELFF
d_gene: TRBD1; j_gene: TRBJ1-2; v_gene: TRBV2; abundance: NA; CDR3nt: TGTGCCAGCAGCCTAGGACAGGGGCCCTACATCTTC; CDR3aa: CASSLGQGPYIF
d_gene: NA; j_gene: TRBJ1-3; v_gene: TRBV20-1; abundance: many; CDR3nt: TGCAGTGCTAGACCACCTCACAGGGAAGGTGGAAACACCATATATTTT; CDR3aa: CSARPPHREGGNTIYF
d_gene: NA; j_gene: TRBJ1-5; v_gene: TRBV19; abundance: many; CDR3nt: TGTGCCAGCAGTGATCGGGTTAATCAGCCCCAGCATTTT; CDR3aa: CASSDRVNQPQHF
d_gene: NA; j_gene: TRBJ2-5; v_gene: TRBV12-3/TRBV12-4; abundance: many; CDR3nt: TGTGCCAGCAGCACCAGGGGTGAGACCCAGTACTTC; CDR3aa: CASSTRGETQYF
d_gene: TRBD1; j_gene: TRBJ1-3; v_gene: TRBV20-1; abundance: few; CDR3nt: TGCAGTGCTAGATCCCGACAGGGAGCTGGAAACACCATATATTTT; CDR3aa: CSARSRQGAGNTIYF